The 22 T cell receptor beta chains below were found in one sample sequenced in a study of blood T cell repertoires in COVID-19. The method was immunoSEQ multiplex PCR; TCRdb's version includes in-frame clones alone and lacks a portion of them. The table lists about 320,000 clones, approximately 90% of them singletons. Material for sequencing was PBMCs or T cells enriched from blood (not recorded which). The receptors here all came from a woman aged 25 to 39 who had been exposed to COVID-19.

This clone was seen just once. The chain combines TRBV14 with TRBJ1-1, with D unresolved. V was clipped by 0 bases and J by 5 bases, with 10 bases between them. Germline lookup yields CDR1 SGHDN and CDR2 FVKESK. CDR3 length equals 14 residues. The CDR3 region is CASSQDAWRTEAFF. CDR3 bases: TGTGCCAGCAGCCAAGATGCATGGAGGACTGAAGCTTTCTTT.

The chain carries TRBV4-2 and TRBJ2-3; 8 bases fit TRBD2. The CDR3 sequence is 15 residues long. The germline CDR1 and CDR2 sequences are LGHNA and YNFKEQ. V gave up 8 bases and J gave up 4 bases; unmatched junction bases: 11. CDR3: CASREGGGGSDTQYF. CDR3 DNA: TGTGCCAGCCGGGAGGGGGGCGGTGGGTCAGATACGCAGTATTTT.

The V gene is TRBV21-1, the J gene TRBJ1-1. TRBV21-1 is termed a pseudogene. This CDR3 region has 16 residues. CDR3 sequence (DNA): TGTGCCAGCAGCCCCCCAAAGCGGGGGGACGGCGCTGAAGCTTTCTTT. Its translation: CASSPPKRGDGAEAFF.

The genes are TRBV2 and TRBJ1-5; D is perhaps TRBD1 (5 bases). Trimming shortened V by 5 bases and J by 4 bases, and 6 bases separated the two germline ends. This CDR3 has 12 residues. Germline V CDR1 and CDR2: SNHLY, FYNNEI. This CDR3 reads CASSSGNQPQHF. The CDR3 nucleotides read TGTGCCAGCAGTTCAGGGAATCAGCCCCAGCATTTT.

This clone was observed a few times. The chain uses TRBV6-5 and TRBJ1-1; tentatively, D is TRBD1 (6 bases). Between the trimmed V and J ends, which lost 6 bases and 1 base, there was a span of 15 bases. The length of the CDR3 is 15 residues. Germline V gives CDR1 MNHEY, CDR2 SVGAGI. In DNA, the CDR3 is TGTGCCAGCAGCCCCGACCGGACAGAGAACACTGAAGCTTTCTTT. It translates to CASSPDRTENTEAFF.

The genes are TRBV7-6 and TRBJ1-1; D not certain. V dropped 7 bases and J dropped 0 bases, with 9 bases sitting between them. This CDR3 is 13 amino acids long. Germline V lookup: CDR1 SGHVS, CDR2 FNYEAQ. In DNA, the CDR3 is TGTGCCAGCACCCCCCTCGTGAACACTGAAGCTTTCTTT. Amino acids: CASTPLVNTEAFF.

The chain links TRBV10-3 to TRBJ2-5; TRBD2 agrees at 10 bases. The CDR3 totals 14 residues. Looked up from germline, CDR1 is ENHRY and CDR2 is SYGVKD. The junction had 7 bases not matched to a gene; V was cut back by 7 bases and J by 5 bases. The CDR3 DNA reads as TGTGCCATCAACCCCGGGACTAGCGTCGAGACCCAGTACTTC. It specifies CAINPGTSVETQYF.

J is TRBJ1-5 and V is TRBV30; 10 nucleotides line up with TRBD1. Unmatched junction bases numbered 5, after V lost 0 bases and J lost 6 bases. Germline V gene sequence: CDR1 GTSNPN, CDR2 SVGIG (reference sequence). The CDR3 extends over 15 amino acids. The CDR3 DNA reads TGTGCCTGGAGTGTAATTGGGACAGGGGTTCAGCCCCAGCATTTT. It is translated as CAWSVIGTGVQPQHF.

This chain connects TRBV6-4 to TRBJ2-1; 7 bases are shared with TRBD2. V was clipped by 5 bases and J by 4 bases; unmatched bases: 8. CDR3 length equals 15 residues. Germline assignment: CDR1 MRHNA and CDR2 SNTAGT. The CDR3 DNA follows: TGTGCCAGCAGTTCCTCGGGGCGGGGGTACAATGAGCAGTTCTTC. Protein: CASSSSGRGYNEQFF.

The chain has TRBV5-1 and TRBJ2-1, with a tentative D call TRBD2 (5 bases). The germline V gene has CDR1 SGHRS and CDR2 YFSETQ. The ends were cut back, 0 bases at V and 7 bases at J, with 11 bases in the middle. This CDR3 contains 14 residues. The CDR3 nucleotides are TGCGCCAGCAGCTTGGTCCTAGCTAATAATGAGCAGTTCTTC. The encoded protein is CASSLVLANNEQFF.

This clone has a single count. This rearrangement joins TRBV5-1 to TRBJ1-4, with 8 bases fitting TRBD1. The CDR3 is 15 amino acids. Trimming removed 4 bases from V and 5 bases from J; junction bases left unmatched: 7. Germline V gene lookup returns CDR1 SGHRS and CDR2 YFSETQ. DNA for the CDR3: TGCGCCAGCAGCCCGCCGGGACAGGAAAATGAAAAACTGTTTTTT. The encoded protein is CASSPPGQENEKLFF.

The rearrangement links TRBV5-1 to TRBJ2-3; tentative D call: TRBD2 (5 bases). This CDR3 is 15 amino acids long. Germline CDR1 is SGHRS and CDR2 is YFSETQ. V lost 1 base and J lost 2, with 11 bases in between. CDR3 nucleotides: TGCGCCAGCAGCTTGAGCGGCACACACACAGATACGCAGTATTTT. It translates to CASSLSGTHTDTQYF. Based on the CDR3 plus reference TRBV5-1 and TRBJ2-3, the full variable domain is KAGVTQTPRYLIKTRGQQVTLSCSPISGHRSVSWYQQTPGQGLQFLFEYFSETQRNKGNFPGRFSGRQFSNSRSEMNVSTLELGDSALYLCASSLSGTHTDTQYFGPGTRLTVL.

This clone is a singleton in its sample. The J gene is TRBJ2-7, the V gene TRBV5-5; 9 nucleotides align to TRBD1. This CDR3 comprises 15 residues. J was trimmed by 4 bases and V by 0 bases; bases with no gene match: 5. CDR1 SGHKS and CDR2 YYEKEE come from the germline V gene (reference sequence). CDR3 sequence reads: CASSLGTGVSYEQYF. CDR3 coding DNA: TGTGCCAGCAGCTTGGGGACAGGGGTCAGTTACGAGCAGTACTTC.

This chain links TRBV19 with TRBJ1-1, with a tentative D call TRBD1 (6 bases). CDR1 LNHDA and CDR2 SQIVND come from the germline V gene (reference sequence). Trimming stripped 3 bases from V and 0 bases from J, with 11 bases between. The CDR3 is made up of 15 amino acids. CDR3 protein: CASSIADSLNTEAFF. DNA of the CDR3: TGTGCCAGTAGTATCGCGGACAGCTTGAACACTGAAGCTTTCTTT.

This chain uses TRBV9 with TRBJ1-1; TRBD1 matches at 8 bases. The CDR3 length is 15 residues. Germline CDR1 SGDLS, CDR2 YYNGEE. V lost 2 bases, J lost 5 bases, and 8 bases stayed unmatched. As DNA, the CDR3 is TGTGCCAGCAGCGTCGGAACAGGGGGAAATACTGAAGCTTTCTTT. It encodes CASSVGTGGNTEAFF.

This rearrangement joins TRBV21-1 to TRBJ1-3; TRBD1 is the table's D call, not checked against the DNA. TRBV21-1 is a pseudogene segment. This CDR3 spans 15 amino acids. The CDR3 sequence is CASSKERGPGNTIYF. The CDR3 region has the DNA TGTGCCAGCAGCAAAGAAAGGGGGCCTGGAAACACCATATATTTT.

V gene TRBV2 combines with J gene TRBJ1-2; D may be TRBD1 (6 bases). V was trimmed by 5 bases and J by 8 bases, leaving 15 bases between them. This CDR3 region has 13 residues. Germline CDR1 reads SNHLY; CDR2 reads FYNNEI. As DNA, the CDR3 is TGTGCCAGCAGTCTGGACAGCCAATGGGGCTACACCTTC. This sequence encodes CASSLDSQWGYTF.

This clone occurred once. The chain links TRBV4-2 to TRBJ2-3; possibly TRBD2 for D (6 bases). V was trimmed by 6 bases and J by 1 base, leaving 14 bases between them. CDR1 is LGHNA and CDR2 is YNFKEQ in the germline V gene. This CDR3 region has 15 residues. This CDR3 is CASSWGGEGTDTQYF. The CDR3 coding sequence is TGTGCCAGCAGTTGGGGCGGGGAGGGCACAGATACGCAGTATTTT.

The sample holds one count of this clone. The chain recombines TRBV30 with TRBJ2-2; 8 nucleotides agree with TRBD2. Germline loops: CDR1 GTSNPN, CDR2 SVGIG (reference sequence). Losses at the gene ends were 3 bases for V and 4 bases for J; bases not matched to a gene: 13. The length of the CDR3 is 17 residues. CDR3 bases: TGTGCCTGGAGAGGTTGGCGGGGGGATGGTAGCACCGGGGAGCTGTTTTTT. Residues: CAWRGWRGDGSTGELFF.

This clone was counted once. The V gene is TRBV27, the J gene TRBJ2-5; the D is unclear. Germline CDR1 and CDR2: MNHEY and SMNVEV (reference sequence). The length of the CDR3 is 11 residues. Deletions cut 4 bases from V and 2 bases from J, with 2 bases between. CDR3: CASSSQETQYF. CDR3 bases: TGTGCCAGCAGTTCTCAAGAGACCCAGTACTTC.

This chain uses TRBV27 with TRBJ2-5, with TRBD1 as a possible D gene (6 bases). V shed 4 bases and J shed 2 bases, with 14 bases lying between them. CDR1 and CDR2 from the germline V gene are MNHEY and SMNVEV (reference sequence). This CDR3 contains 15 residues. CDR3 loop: CASSWGQGGQETQYF. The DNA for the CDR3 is TGTGCCAGCAGTTGGGGGCAAGGCGGGCAAGAGACCCAGTACTTC.

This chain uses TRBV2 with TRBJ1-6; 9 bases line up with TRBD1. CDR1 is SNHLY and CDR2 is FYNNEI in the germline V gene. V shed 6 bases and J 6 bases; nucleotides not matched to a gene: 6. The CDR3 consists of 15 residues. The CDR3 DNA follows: TGTGCCAGCAGCTCCTTGGGACAGGGTAATTCACCCCTCCACTTT. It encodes CASSSLGQGNSPLHF.